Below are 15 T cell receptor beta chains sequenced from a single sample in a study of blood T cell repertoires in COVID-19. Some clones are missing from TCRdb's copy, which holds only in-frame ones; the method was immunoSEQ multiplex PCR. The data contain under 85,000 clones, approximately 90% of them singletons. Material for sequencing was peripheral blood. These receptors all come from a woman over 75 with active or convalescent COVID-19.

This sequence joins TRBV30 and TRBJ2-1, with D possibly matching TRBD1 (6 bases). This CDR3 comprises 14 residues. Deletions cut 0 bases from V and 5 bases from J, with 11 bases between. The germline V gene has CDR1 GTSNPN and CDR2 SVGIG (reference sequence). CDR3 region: CAWSVEQGNNEQFF. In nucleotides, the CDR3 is TGTGCCTGGAGTGTAGAACAGGGTAACAATGAGCAGTTCTTC.

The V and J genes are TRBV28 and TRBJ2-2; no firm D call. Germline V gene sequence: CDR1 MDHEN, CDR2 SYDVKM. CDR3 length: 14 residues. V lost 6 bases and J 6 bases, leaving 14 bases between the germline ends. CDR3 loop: CASSPNYIAGELFF. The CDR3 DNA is TGTGCCAGCAGCCCTAATTATATAGCCGGGGAGCTGTTTTTT.

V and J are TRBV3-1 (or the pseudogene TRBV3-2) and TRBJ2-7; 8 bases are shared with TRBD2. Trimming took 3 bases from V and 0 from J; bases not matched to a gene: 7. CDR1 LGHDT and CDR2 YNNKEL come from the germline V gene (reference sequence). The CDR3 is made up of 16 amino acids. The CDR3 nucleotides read TGTGCCAGCAGCCAGGTTCTAGCGGGTTTCTCCTACGAGCAGTACTTC. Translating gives CASSQVLAGFSYEQYF.

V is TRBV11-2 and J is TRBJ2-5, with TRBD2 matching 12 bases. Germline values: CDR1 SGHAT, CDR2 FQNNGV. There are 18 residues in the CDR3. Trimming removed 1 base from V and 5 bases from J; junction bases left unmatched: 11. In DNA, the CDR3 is TGTGCCAGCAGCTTAGTTGCCCCTAGCGGGAGGGGGCGGGAGACCCAGTACTTC. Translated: CASSLVAPSGRGRETQYF.

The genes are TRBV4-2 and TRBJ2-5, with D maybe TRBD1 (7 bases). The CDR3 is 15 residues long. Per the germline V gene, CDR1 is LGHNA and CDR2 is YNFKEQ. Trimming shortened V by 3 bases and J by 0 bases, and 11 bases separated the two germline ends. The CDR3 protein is CASSHGGTDQETQYF. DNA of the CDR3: TGTGCCAGCAGCCACGGCGGGACAGACCAAGAGACCCAGTACTTC.

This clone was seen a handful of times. In DNA, the CDR3 is TGTGCCAGCAGTTCCCGGGTTGATGAGCAGTTCTTC. The encoded protein is CASSSRVDEQFF. J is TRBJ2-1 and V is TRBV27, with no clear D. V shed 4 bases and J shed 8 bases, with 9 bases lying between them. Per the germline V gene, CDR1 is MNHEY and CDR2 is SMNVEV (reference sequence). The CDR3 contains 12 residues.

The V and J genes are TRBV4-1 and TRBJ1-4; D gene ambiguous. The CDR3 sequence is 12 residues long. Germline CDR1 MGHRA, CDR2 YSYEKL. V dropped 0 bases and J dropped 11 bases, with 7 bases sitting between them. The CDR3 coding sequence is TGCGCCAGCAGCCAAGATTCGGGGAAACTGTTTTTT. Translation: CASSQDSGKLFF.

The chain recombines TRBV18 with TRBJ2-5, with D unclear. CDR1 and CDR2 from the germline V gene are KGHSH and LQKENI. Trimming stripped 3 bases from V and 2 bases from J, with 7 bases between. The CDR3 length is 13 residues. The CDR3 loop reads CASSPFLQETQYF. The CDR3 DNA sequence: TGTGCCAGCTCACCCTTTTTACAAGAGACCCAGTACTTC.

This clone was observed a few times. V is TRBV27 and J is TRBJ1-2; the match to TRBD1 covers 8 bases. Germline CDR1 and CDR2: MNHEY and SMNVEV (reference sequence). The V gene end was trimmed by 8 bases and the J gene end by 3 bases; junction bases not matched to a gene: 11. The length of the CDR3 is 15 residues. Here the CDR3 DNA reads TGTGCCAGCTGGAGTTTCAGGGGGCTTCACTATGGCTACACCTTC. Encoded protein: CASWSFRGLHYGYTF.

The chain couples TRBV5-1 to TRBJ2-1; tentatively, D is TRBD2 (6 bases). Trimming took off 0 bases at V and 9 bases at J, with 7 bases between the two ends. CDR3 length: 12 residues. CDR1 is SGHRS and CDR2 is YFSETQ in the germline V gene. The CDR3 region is CASSLGGGEQFF. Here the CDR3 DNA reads TGCGCCAGCAGCTTGGGGGGAGGTGAGCAGTTCTTC.

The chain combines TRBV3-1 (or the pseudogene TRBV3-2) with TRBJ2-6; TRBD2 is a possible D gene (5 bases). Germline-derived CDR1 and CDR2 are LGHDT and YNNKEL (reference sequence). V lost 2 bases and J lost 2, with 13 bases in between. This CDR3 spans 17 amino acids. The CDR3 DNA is TGTGCCAGCAGCCAATCCCGGGGAGTAGCTGGGGCCAACGTCCTGACTTTC. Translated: CASSQSRGVAGANVLTF.

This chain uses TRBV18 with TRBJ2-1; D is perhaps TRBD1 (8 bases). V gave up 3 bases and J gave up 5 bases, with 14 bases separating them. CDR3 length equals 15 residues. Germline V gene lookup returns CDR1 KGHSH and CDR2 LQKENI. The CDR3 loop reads CASSPRTGTNNEQFF. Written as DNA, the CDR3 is TGTGCCAGCTCACCCCGGACAGGGACTAACAATGAGCAGTTCTTC.

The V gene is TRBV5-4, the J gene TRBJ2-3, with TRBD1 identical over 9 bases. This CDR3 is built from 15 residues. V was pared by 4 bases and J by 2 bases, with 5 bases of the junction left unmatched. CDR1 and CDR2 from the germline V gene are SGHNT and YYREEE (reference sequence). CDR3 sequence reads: CASSQDRGHTDTQYF. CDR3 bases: TGTGCCAGCAGCCAGGACAGGGGCCACACAGATACGCAGTATTTT.

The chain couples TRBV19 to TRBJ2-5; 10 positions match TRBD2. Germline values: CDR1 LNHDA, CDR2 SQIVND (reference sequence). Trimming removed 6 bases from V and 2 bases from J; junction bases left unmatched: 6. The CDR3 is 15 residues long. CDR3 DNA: TGTGCCAGTAGAGGGCTAGCGGGAGCTCAAGAGACCCAGTACTTC. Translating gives CASRGLAGAQETQYF. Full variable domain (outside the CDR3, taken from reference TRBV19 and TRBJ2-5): DGGITQSPKYLFRKEGQNVTLSCEQNLNHDAMYWYRQDPGQGLRLIYYSQIVNDFQKGDIAEGYSVSREKKESFPLTVTSAQKNPTAFYLCASRGLAGAQETQYFGPGTRLLVL.

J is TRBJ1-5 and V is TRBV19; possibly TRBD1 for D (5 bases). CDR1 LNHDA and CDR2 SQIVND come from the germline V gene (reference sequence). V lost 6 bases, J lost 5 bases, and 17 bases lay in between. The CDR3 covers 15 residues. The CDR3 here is CASRETTRVYQPQHF. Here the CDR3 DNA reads TGTGCCAGTAGGGAAACCACCAGGGTGTATCAGCCCCAGCATTTT.